This T cell receptor (beta chain) was identified in a study of beta chain features in type 1 diabetes. The wider study: No age, gender or cell yield differences were seen between patients and healthy donors.

With respect to this clone: As yet, its antigen is unknown. One junction end does not reproduce the germline sequence, and a read error may be involved.

Purity above 95% was achieved in all sorted populations. CDR1 and CDR2 from the germline V gene are SGHTA and FQGNSA. This CDR3 comprises 15 residues. Whole-study results and caveats: At VDJ recombination sites, type 1 diabetes patients had fewer insertions and more deleted nucleotides. Shortening of TCRB CDR3s, moderate but significant, appeared in all four CD4+ subsets of Type 1 diabetes patients.

Expressed TCRB transcripts were sequenced after all isolated RNA was converted to cDNA. Sequenced by immunoSEQ multiplex PCR; TCRdb stores in-frame clones only, minus some. This sample yields over 20,000 clones, of which more than 45% are seen a single time; 0.37% belongs to the top ten. The J gene is TRBJ2-7, the V gene TRBV7-2; the D gene is possibly TRBD1 (7 bases). The sequence came from a man aged 18 to 30 with type 1 diabetes. Source material: stem cell memory CD4+ T cells from blood. CDR3 loop: CASSQRQGGIYEQYF. In DNA form, the CDR3 reads TGCGCCAGCAGCCAACGACAGGGCGGGATCTACGAGCAGTACTTC.